A selection of T cell receptor beta chains follows, all from one sample in a study of T cells in localized non-small cell lung cancer. The protocol was immunoSEQ multiplex PCR, while the TCRdb copy is restricted to in-frame clones and leaves out a portion. The sample holds roughly 31,000 clones; 89% are singletons and the top ten take 9% to 12%. The sequencing here drew on peripheral blood, taken before any cancer treatment. The receptors derive from a woman aged 40-69 years with stage I lung adenocarcinoma. Each CDR3 is given with its conserved first and last residue. D genes are given only for firm matches. The size field is filled for only some rows; it gives once, few, many or a size class.

>NA|TRBJ2-7|TRBV11-2|NA
TGTGCCACCGGGATTGGGGACGAGCAGTACTTC
CATGIGDEQYF
>NA|TRBJ2-1|TRBV6-1|NA
TGTGCCAGCAGTGATCGGATGGGTTGGCGCACCCTATACAATGAGCAGTTCTTC
CASSDRMGWRTLYNEQFF
>NA|TRBJ2-5|TRBV6-4|NA
TGTGCCAGCAGTGAACAGGGCGGACAGACCCAGTACTTC
CASSEQGGQTQYF
>TRBD2|TRBJ2-2|TRBV11-2|NA
TGTGCCAGCAACAGCGGGAGGGTAACCGGGGAGCTGTTTTTT
CASNSGRVTGELFF
>TRBD2|TRBJ2-7|TRBV5-4|NA
TGTGCCAGCAGCCCCAAAAGCGCTAGCGGGGAACTCTACGAGCAGTACTTC
CASSPKSASGELYEQYF
>NA|TRBJ1-2|TRBV19|NA
TGTGCCAGTAGTATGGAGGGCTTTGGTGGCTACACCTTC
CASSMEGFGGYTF
>NA|TRBJ2-1|TRBV6-5|NA
TGTGCCAGCAGTTACTCCCTGACTAATGAGCAGTTCTTC
CASSYSLTNEQFF
>TRBD1|TRBJ1-5|TRBV28|NA
TGTGCCAGCAGTTTATTAGTCAGGGGGAATCAGCCCCAGCATTTT
CASSLLVRGNQPQHF
>TRBD1|TRBJ1-2|TRBV28|NA
TGTGCCAGCGTAACCACCGGGACAGGGGGCTATGGCTACACCTTC
CASVTTGTGGYGYTF
>NA|TRBJ2-5|TRBV14|NA
TGTGCCAGCAGCCAAGGACTGTATACACCCCAGTACTTC
CASSQGLYTPQYF
>TRBD2|TRBJ2-1|TRBV7-8|NA
TGTGCCAGCATCCTCTTCACTAGCGGGAGGGTCGAAGAGCAGTTCTTC
CASILFTSGRVEEQFF
>TRBD2|TRBJ2-7|TRBV13|NA
TGTGCCAGCAGCTTGAAAGGGACTAGCCTGTACGAGCAGTACTTC
CASSLKGTSLYEQYF
>NA|TRBJ1-5|TRBV5-6|NA
TGTGCCAGCAGTCACAGCAATCAGCCCCAGCATTTT
CASSHSNQPQHF
>TRBD1|TRBJ2-7|TRBV4-1|NA
TGCGCCAGCAGCCAAGCCGGGACAGGGAGCTACGAGCAGTACTTC
CASSQAGTGSYEQYF
>NA|TRBJ2-3|TRBV6-5|NA
TGTGCCAGCACCAGAGGCAGGTTTGGAGATACGCAGTATTTT
CASTRGRFGDTQYF
>TRBD1|TRBJ1-6|TRBV4-3|NA
TGCGCCAGCAGCCAAGCCTCCCCGGTACAGGGGGGATCCTTCAATTCACCCCTCCACTTT
CASSQASPVQGGSFNSPLHF
>NA|TRBJ2-1|TRBV15|NA
TGTGCCACCAGCAGAGGGGGGGCGGGAAGAACCTACAATGAGCAGTTCTTC
CATSRGGAGRTYNEQFF
>NA|TRBJ2-5|TRBV7-2|NA
TGTGCCAGCAGTTACTATAAAGAGCAAGAGACCCAGTACTTC
CASSYYKEQETQYF
>NA|TRBJ1-2|TRBV7-8|NA
TGTGCCAGCAGCTTAGGGACGGGGGCCTATGGCTACACCTTC
CASSLGTGAYGYTF
>TRBD2|TRBJ2-5|TRBV10-3|NA
TGTGCCATCAGGCCGGGACTAGCGGAGGGAGAGACCCAGTACTTC
CAIRPGLAEGETQYF
>NA|TRBJ2-7|TRBV6-6|NA
TGTGCCAGCAGTTACCGCAGGGACGAGCAGTACTTC
CASSYRRDEQYF
>NA|TRBJ2-7|TRBV19|NA
TGTGCCAGTAAAAACAGGAACTCCTACGAGCAGTACTTC
CASKNRNSYEQYF
>NA|TRBJ1-5|TRBV4-1|NA
TGCGCCAGCAGCCAAGATCGCAGCAATCAGCCCCAGCATTTT
CASSQDRSNQPQHF
>TRBD2|TRBJ2-7|TRBV5-4|NA
TGTGCCAGCAGCTTCGGCGGGAGCTCCTACGAGCAGTACTTC
CASSFGGSSYEQYF
>NA|TRBJ1-1|TRBV18|NA
TGTGCCAGCTCACTAAACGCGAGAACTGAAGCTTTCTTT
CASSLNARTEAFF
>NA|TRBJ2-2|TRBV7-7|NA
TGTGCTAGCAGCCCCGCAACAGGGTCCGGGGAGCTGTTTTTT
CASSPATGSGELFF
>TRBD2|TRBJ2-7|TRBV28|NA
TGTGCCATATACCCTCGCGGGAGAGGCGAGCAGTACTTC
CAIYPRGRGEQYF
>NA|TRBJ2-7|TRBV2|NA
TGTGCCAGTCGACCGCCCGACAGTTACGAGCAGTACTTC
CASRPPDSYEQYF
>TRBD1|TRBJ1-5|TRBV7-9|NA
TGTGCCAGCAGCAAGGGGGGGACAGGGGGCATGGCCCAGCATTTT
CASSKGGTGGMAQHF
>TRBD2|TRBJ2-3|TRBV6-1|NA
TGTGCCAGCAGTGAGGGTGGGAGGGCTAGCACAGATACGCAGTATTTT
CASSEGGRASTDTQYF
>NA|TRBJ2-5|TRBV29-1|once
TGCAGCGCTGGGACTTATCAAGAGACCCAGTACTTC
CSAGTYQETQYF
>TRBD1|TRBJ1-1|TRBV7-9|NA
TGTGCCAGCAGCTTCCGGCCGAGGGGACAGGGGCCTGAAGCTTTCTTT
CASSFRPRGQGPEAFF
>NA|TRBJ2-2|TRBV5-4|NA
TGTGCCAGCCAAAAGGGCACCGGGGAGCTGTTTTTT
CASQKGTGELFF
>TRBD1|TRBJ2-2|TRBV6-5|NA
TGTGCCAGCAGTTACCGCTACAGGGGGCAAGCCGGGGAGCTGTTTTTT
CASSYRYRGQAGELFF
>TRBD1|TRBJ1-1|TRBV6-5|NA
TGTGCCAGCAGTAATACAGGGGCGGGTGACACTGAAGCTTTCTTT
CASSNTGAGDTEAFF
>NA|TRBJ2-7|TRBV6-5|NA
TGTGCCAGCAGTTACTCGAGGTTATCCTACGAGCAGTACTTC
CASSYSRLSYEQYF
>NA|TRBJ1-2|TRBV4-1|once
TGCGCCAGCAGCCCTGGGAGCGGAGGGTATGGCTACACCTTC
CASSPGSGGYGYTF
>NA|TRBJ2-7|TRBV18|NA
TGTGCCAGCTCACCACAGGCACAGACCTACGAGCAGTACTTC
CASSPQAQTYEQYF
>TRBD1|TRBJ1-1|TRBV6-6|NA
TGTGCCAGCAGTGCGGACAGGGGGAACACTGAAGCTTTCTTT
CASSADRGNTEAFF
>TRBD1|TRBJ1-2|TRBV27|NA
TGTGCCAGCAGTTTATTAGGGGGCACTAACTATGGCTACACCTTC
CASSLLGGTNYGYTF
>TRBD1|TRBJ1-2|TRBV28|NA
TGTGCCAGCAGTACTACAGGGGGAGGGCATGGCTACACCTTC
CASSTTGGGHGYTF
>NA|TRBJ1-1|TRBV12-5|NA
TGTGCTAGTGGTTCAACGGCTAACACTGAAGCTTTCTTT
CASGSTANTEAFF
>TRBD2|TRBJ2-1|TRBV14|NA
TGTGCCAGCAGCCAAGGACTAGCGGGGGGGATGTACTACAATGAGCAGTTCTTC
CASSQGLAGGMYYNEQFF
>TRBD1|TRBJ1-2|TRBV7-2|NA
TGTGCCAGCAGCTTAGATGGGGACAGCTATGGCTACACCTTC
CASSLDGDSYGYTF
>NA|TRBJ2-1|TRBV4-3|NA
TGCGCCAGCAGCCAAGATGGGCCGGCCTACAATGAGCAGTTCTTC
CASSQDGPAYNEQFF
>NA|TRBJ2-7|TRBV5-1|NA
TGCGCCAGCAGCGGGGGGACGCTAATGGATGGGGAGCAGTACTTC
CASSGGTLMDGEQYF
>NA|TRBJ2-5|TRBV10-2|NA
TGCGCCAGCGGCAGGTTACTACAAGAGACCCAGTACTTC
CASGRLLQETQYF
>NA|TRBJ1-1|TRBV5-6|NA
TGTGCCAGCAGCGTAGGGAATCTGGGCACTGAAGCTTTCTTT
CASSVGNLGTEAFF
>TRBD2|TRBJ2-1|TRBV9|NA
TGTGCCAGCAGCCAATACCTAGCGGGAGGTGAGCAGTTCTTC
CASSQYLAGGEQFF
>NA|TRBJ2-4|TRBV6-5|once
TGTGCCAGCAGTTTTAGGGAGGACGCCAAAAACATTCAGTACTTC
CASSFREDAKNIQYF
>NA|TRBJ2-1|TRBV9|few
TGTGCCAGCAGCGTAGAGGGGATCTCCTACAATGAGCAGTTCTTC
CASSVEGISYNEQFF
>TRBD2|TRBJ2-5|TRBV6-1|NA
TGTGCCAGCAGTGAAGTAGTCGCGGGAGTTCAAGAGACCCAGTACTTC
CASSEVVAGVQETQYF
>NA|TRBJ1-1|TRBV29-1|NA
TGCAGCGTTGAAGGGGGCCCCGGAGCTTTCTTT
CSVEGGPGAFF
>TRBD1|TRBJ2-1|TRBV11-3|NA
TGTGCCAGCAGCTTAGGAGGGACAGTTACTAACAATGAGCAGTTCTTC
CASSLGGTVTNNEQFF
>TRBD2|TRBJ2-3|TRBV6-6|NA
TGTGCCAGCAGGTGGAGCGGGGGGGGCACAGATACGCAGTATTTT
CASRWSGGGTDTQYF
>NA|TRBJ2-5|TRBV19|NA
TGTGCCAGTAGTCGACTTGGAGGGGGGGAAGAGACCCAGTACTTC
CASSRLGGGEETQYF
>NA|TRBJ1-1|TRBV2|NA
TGTGCCAGCAGGGAACGCGGGGGGCGGAGTACTGAAGCTTTCTTT
CASRERGGRSTEAFF